A single sample gave rise to the 28 T cell receptor beta chains below, sequenced in a study of graft-versus-host responses after intestinal transplantation. The antigens of these receptors remain unknown. TCRdb's copy holds only in-frame clones and misses some; the assay was immunoSEQ multiplex PCR. This table has 80,000 to 90,000 clones, around 90% appearing once. Specimen: unstimulated CD4+ T cells sorted from spleen or lymph node cells, collected before intestinal transplant. These receptors all stem from a human donor who received an intestinal transplant.

The J gene is TRBJ1-5, the V gene TRBV2; 7 bases fit TRBD1. The CDR3 covers 15 residues. Germline lookup yields CDR1 SNHLY and CDR2 FYNNEI. With 5 bases clipped from V and 7 bases from J, the junction kept 11 bases outside the gene matches. In DNA form, the CDR3 reads TGTGCCAGCAGTACAGGGGCAGGCCCATGGCAGCCCCAGCATTTT. Protein product: CASSTGAGPWQPQHF.

CDR3 sequence: CASSRPSGLSNQPQHF. Written as DNA, the CDR3 is TGTGCCAGCAGCCGTCCCTCGGGGTTGAGCAATCAGCCCCAGCATTTT. The V and J genes are TRBV11-3 and TRBJ1-5; D remains unclear. CDR1 and CDR2 from the germline V gene are SGHNT and YENEEA. The ends were cut back, 5 bases at V and 1 base at J, with 15 bases in the middle. The CDR3 covers 16 residues.

This clone showed up just once. This chain connects TRBV5-1 to TRBJ2-1, with 8 positions matching TRBD1. The CDR3 has 16 amino acids. CDR1 is SGHRS, CDR2 YFSETQ, per germline. The V gene end was trimmed by 0 bases and the J gene end by 7 bases; junction bases not matched to a gene: 9. CDR3 sequence (DNA): TGCGCCAGCAGCTTGGCGGCTTGGGGACAGGCAAATGAGCAGTTCTTC. Translation: CASSLAAWGQANEQFF.

The chain couples TRBV5-1 to TRBJ2-2, with D unclear. The CDR3 covers 14 residues. The V gene's germline CDR1 is SGHRS and CDR2 YFSETQ. Trimming took 0 bases from V and 0 from J, leaving 3 bases between them. Here the CDR3 reads CASSLASNTGELFF. Here the CDR3 DNA reads TGCGCCAGCAGCTTGGCTTCGAACACCGGGGAGCTGTTTTTT. Full variable domain (outside the CDR3, taken from reference TRBV5-1 and TRBJ2-2): KAGVTQTPRYLIKTRGQQVTLSCSPISGHRSVSWYQQTPGQGLQFLFEYFSETQRNKGNFPGRFSGRQFSNSRSEMNVSTLELGDSALYLCASSLASNTGELFFGEGSRLTVL.

This sequence joins TRBV4-1 and TRBJ2-5; the D gene is possibly TRBD1 (5 bases). The CDR3 extends over 15 amino acids. Trimming removed 0 bases from V and 4 bases from J, with 12 bases in between. Germline V gene lookup returns CDR1 MGHRA and CDR2 YSYEKL. CDR3 sequence (DNA): TGCGCCAGCAGCCAAGAATTGGGGCGAGGAGAGACCCAGTACTTC. It is translated as CASSQELGRGETQYF.

CDR3 DNA sequence: TGTGCCAGCAGCGGACAGGGGGTGGCAGATACGCAGTATTTT. Its translation is CASSGQGVADTQYF. The chain joins TRBV11-3 to TRBJ2-3, with 10 bases that match TRBD1. From germline, CDR1 is SGHNT and CDR2 YENEEA. Trimming took 5 bases from V and 4 from J; bases not matched to a gene: 3. CDR3 length: 14 amino acids. The full variable domain, in which reference TRBV11-3 and TRBJ2-3 provide the parts outside the CDR3, is EAGVVQSPRYKIIEKKQPVAFWCNPISGHNTLYWYLQNLGQGPELLIRYENEEAVDDSQLPKDRFSAERLKGVDSTLKIQPAELGDSAVYLCASSGQGVADTQYFGPGTRLTVL.

The V gene is TRBV5-1, the J gene TRBJ2-5; D may be TRBD2 (6 bases). Germline CDR1 and CDR2: SGHRS and YFSETQ. This CDR3 is built from 15 residues. The V end lost 0 bases, the J end lost 5 bases, and 14 bases lay between the germline ends. The CDR3 bases are TGCGCCAGCAGCTTGGAGGCGGGGCGAGCGGAGACCCAGTACTTC. Protein sequence: CASSLEAGRAETQYF.

The CDR3 protein is CASSYRGDRGRYGYTF. CDR3 in DNA: TGTGCCAGCAGTTACCGCGGTGACAGGGGACGCTATGGCTACACCTTC. This sequence joins TRBV6-5 and TRBJ1-2; 8 bases line up with TRBD1. Unmatched junction bases numbered 9, after V lost 2 bases and J lost 4 bases. CDR1 and CDR2 (germline): MNHEY, SVGAGI. The CDR3 is 16 amino acids.

The chain carries TRBV10-3 and TRBJ1-2, with a weak D call TRBD1 (5 bases). Trimming took 4 bases from V and 7 from J, leaving 10 bases between them. The CDR3 has 12 residues. Germline V gene sequence: CDR1 ENHRY, CDR2 SYGVKD. CDR3: CAISVQGSGYTF. CDR3 bases: TGTGCCATCAGTGTTCAGGGTTCTGGCTACACCTTC.

CDR3: CATSWAGGYNEQFF. The CDR3, as DNA: TGTGCCACCTCCTGGGCGGGGGGGTACAATGAGCAGTTCTTC. This chain links TRBV6-1 with TRBJ2-1; 9 bases align to TRBD2. The J segment lost 4 bases and the V segment lost 10 bases, leaving 8 bases of the junction unmatched. The CDR3 sequence is 14 residues long. Germline V gives CDR1 MNHNS, CDR2 SASEGT.

The V gene is TRBV18, the J gene TRBJ2-7; tentatively, D is TRBD2 (5 bases). The CDR3 loop spans 14 amino acids. The ends were cut back, 3 bases at V and 2 bases at J, with 11 bases in the middle. Germline-derived CDR1 and CDR2 are KGHSH and LQKENI. DNA for the CDR3: TGTGCCAGCTCACCGCCCGGGATTACCTACGAGCAGTACTTC. Translated: CASSPPGITYEQYF.

J is TRBJ1-1 and V is TRBV18; 8 bases map to TRBD1. Germline values: CDR1 KGHSH, CDR2 LQKENI. CDR3 length: 14 amino acids. The J segment lost 10 bases and the V segment lost 0 bases, leaving 7 bases of the junction unmatched. The CDR3 sequence is CASSPPTGAGVAFF. CDR3 DNA: TGTGCCAGCTCACCACCGACAGGGGCCGGGGTAGCTTTCTTT.

The chain couples TRBV19 to TRBJ1-5; tentative D call: TRBD1 (5 bases). The CDR3 is 14 residues long. Trimming left V 2 bases short and J 9 bases short, with 14 bases between. The germline V gene encodes CDR1 LNHDA and CDR2 SQIVND (reference sequence). DNA of the CDR3: TGTGCCAGTAGTATATGGGGCAGGGACTCGCCCCAGCATTTT. This gives the protein CASSIWGRDSPQHF.

The count of this clone is one. The V and J genes are TRBV5-1 and TRBJ1-2; 9 bases align to TRBD1. Germline V gene sequence: CDR1 SGHRS, CDR2 YFSETQ. The CDR3 sequence is 14 residues long. Losses at the gene ends were 4 bases for V and 7 bases for J; bases not matched to a gene: 8. DNA for the CDR3: TGCGCCAGCAGCCTTCGACAGGGGGGGTTTGGCTACACCTTC. The encoded protein is CASSLRQGGFGYTF.

This clone was counted a few times. The chain recombines TRBV6-1 with TRBJ1-2; D not resolved. The germline gives CDR1 MNHNS, CDR2 SASEGT. The ends were cut back, 3 bases at V and 2 bases at J, with 7 bases in the middle. The CDR3 is 13 amino acids. CDR3 in DNA: TGTGCCAGCAGTGACGGGAAAAACTATGGCTACACCTTC. It encodes CASSDGKNYGYTF.

The V gene is TRBV27, the J gene TRBJ1-2; D is uncertain. V was clipped by 6 bases and J by 14 bases, with 7 bases between them. Looked up from germline, CDR1 is MNHEY and CDR2 is SMNVEV (reference sequence). The CDR3 has 8 residues. CDR3 in DNA: TGTGCCAGCAGACACGGGACCTTC. The encoded protein is CASRHGTF.

V gene TRBV6-5 combines with J gene TRBJ1-1; D uncertain. Per germline, CDR1 MNHEY and CDR2 SVGAGI. The CDR3 has 11 amino acids. V dropped 4 bases and J dropped 6 bases, with 6 bases sitting between them. The CDR3 bases are TGTGCCAGCAGTTCTCCAGCTGAAGCTTTCTTT. Translation gives CASSSPAEAFF.

This clone was seen once. The chain has TRBV6-1 and TRBJ2-7; the D is unclear. V lost 0 bases, J lost 5 bases, and 17 bases lay in between. CDR1 and CDR2 (germline): MNHNS, SASEGT. The CDR3 consists of 16 residues. In DNA form, the CDR3 reads TGTGCCAGCAGTGAAGCGCTTCTTAGTGGAGCCCACGAGCAGTACTTC. This encodes CASSEALLSGAHEQYF.

The chain combines TRBV10-3 with TRBJ2-3; D is possibly TRBD2 (6 bases). V dropped 0 bases and J dropped 6 bases, with 10 bases sitting between them. The CDR3 sequence is 14 residues long. Germline CDR1 is ENHRY and CDR2 is SYGVKD. This chain's CDR3 is CAISESLRGDTQYF. The DNA for the CDR3 is TGTGCCATCAGTGAGTCCCTCCGGGGGGATACGCAGTATTTT.

The table lists this clone with a count of one. J is TRBJ2-5 and V is TRBV6-6; 9 positions match TRBD2. Germline CDR1 is MNHNY and CDR2 is SVGAGI (reference sequence). V gave up 6 bases and J gave up 2 bases; unmatched junction bases: 7. This CDR3 has 15 residues. CDR3 sequence reads: CASRNLAGLQETQYF. CDR3 nucleotides: TGTGCCAGCAGGAATCTAGCGGGGTTGCAAGAGACCCAGTACTTC.

The gene calls are TRBV29-1 and TRBJ2-7, with 7 bases identical to TRBD2. Germline V gene lookup returns CDR1 SQVTM and CDR2 ANQGSEA. V lost 4 bases, J lost 4 bases, and 13 bases stayed unmatched. The CDR3 consists of 15 residues. The CDR3, as DNA: TGCAGCGTTGGGGATAGGGAGCGGGGACCTTACGAGCAGTACTTC. Encoded protein: CSVGDRERGPYEQYF.

This chain connects TRBV6-6 to TRBJ2-1; a possible D gene is TRBD1 (7 bases). Looked up from germline, CDR1 is MNHNY and CDR2 is SVGAGI (reference sequence). V lost 2 bases and J 9 bases, leaving 14 bases between the germline ends. The CDR3 length is 14 residues. CDR3 in DNA: TGTGCCAGCAGTTACCCCCAGGGGGGCATTGAGCAGTTCTTC. Translated: CASSYPQGGIEQFF.

V and J are TRBV11-2 and TRBJ1-5; weak D call: TRBD1 (6 bases). The CDR3 consists of 15 residues. Germline V gene sequence: CDR1 SGHAT, CDR2 FQNNGV. Trimming stripped 1 base from V and 7 bases from J, with 14 bases between. The chain's CDR3 is CASSLGTGWRQPQHF. The DNA of the CDR3 is TGTGCCAGCAGCTTAGGAACAGGGTGGAGGCAGCCCCAGCATTTT.

The J gene is TRBJ2-7, the V gene TRBV6-1, with 7 positions matching TRBD2. Germline CDR1 and CDR2: MNHNS and SASEGT. This CDR3 has 15 residues. Unmatched junction bases numbered 7, after V lost 3 bases and J lost 2 bases. This CDR3 is CASSEMGRAAYEQYF. The CDR3 DNA follows: TGTGCCAGCAGTGAGATGGGGAGGGCTGCCTACGAGCAGTACTTC.

The V and J genes are TRBV13 and TRBJ1-1; the D gene is possibly TRBD1 (6 bases). V lost 5 bases and J lost 0, with 13 bases in between. Germline CDR1 reads PRHDT; CDR2 reads FYEKMQ (reference sequence). CDR3 length equals 15 residues. The CDR3 region is CASSAPDRVNTEAFF. In nucleotides, the CDR3 is TGTGCCAGCAGCGCCCCGGACAGAGTGAACACTGAAGCTTTCTTT. Looking up the rest from reference TRBV13 and TRBJ1-1 gives the full variable domain: AAGVIQSPRHLIKEKRETATLKCYPIPRHDTVYWYQQGPGQDPQFLISFYEKMQSDKGSIPDRFSAQQFSDYHSELNMSSLELGDSALYFCASSAPDRVNTEAFFGQGTRLTVV.

This chain connects TRBV19 to TRBJ1-4, with TRBD1 identical over 9 bases. CDR3 length: 15 residues. V lost 3 bases to trimming and J lost 10 bases; unmatched junction nucleotides: 9. CDR1 and CDR2 (germline): LNHDA, SQIVND (reference sequence). CDR3 region: CASSMAGTGWAKLFF. In nucleotides, the CDR3 is TGTGCCAGTAGTATGGCCGGGACAGGGTGGGCAAAACTGTTTTTT.

Here the CDR3 reads CSVVGQGRSYEQYF. The CDR3 nucleotides read TGCAGCGTTGTAGGCCAGGGGAGATCCTACGAGCAGTACTTC. V is TRBV29-1 and J is TRBJ2-7; tentative D call: TRBD1 (6 bases). V was cut by 4 bases and J by 1 base, with 14 bases left in between. Germline V gene lookup returns CDR1 SQVTM and CDR2 ANQGSEA. The CDR3 runs to 14 residues.

This clone is a singleton in its sample. The gene calls are TRBV5-6 and TRBJ2-3, with a tentative D call TRBD2 (5 bases). V lost 4 bases, J lost 0 bases, and 12 bases lay in between. CDR3 length equals 15 residues. Germline V gene sequence: CDR1 SGHDT, CDR2 YYEEEE. The CDR3 sequence: CASSPTPGSTDTQYF. The CDR3 region has the DNA TGTGCCAGCAGCCCAACTCCGGGGAGCACAGATACGCAGTATTTT.